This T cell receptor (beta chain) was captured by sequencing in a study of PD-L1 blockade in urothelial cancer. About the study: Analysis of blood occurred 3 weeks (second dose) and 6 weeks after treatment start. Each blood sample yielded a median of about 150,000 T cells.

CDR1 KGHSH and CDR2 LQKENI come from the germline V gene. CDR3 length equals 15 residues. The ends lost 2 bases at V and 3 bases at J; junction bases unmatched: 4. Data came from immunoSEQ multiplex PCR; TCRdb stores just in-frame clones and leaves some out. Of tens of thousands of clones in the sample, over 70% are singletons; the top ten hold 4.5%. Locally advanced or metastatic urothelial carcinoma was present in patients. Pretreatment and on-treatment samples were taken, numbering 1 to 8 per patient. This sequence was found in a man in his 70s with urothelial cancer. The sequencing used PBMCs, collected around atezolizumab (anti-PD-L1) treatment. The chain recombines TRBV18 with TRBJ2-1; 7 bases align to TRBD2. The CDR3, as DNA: TGTGCCAGCTCACCAGGCGGGAGCTTCTACAATGAGCAGTTCTTC. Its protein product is CASSPGGSFYNEQFF. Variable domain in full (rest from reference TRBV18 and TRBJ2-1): NAGVMQNPRHLVRRRGQEARLRCSPMKGHSHVYWYRQLPEEGLKFMVYLQKENIIDESGMPKERFSAEFPKEGPSILRIQQVVRGDSAAYFCASSPGGSFYNEQFFGPGTRLTVL.